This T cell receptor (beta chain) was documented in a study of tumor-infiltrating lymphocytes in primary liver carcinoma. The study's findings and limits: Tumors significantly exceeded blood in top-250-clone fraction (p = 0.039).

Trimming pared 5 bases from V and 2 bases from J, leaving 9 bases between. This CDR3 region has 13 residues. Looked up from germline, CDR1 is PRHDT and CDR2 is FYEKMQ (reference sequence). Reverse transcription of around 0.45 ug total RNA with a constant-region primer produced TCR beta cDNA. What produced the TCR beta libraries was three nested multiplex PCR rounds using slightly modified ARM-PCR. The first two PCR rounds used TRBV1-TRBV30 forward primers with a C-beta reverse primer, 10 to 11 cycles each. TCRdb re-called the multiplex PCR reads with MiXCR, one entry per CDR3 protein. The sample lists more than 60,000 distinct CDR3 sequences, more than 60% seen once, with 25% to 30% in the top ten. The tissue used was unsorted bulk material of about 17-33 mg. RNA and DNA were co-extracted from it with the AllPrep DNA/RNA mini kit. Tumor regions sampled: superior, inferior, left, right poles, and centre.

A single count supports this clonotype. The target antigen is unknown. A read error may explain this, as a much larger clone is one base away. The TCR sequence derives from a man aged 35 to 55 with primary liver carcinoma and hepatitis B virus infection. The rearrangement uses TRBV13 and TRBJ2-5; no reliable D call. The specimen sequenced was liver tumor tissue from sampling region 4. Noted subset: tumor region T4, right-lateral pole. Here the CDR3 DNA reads TGTGCCAGCAGCCTACCCCCTCAAGAGACCCAGTACTTC. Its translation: CASSLPPQETQYF.